What follows are 23 T cell receptor beta chains derived from one specimen sequenced in a study of blood T cell repertoires in COVID-19. Measured with immunoSEQ multiplex PCR; TCRdb has only the in-frame clones, and not every one. The sample has 250,000 to 300,000 clones, around 82% seen once; the top ten hold approximately 5.9%. The sequenced material came from peripheral blood. The receptor set was obtained from a man aged 80 or over with acute or convalescent COVID-19.

This sequence joins TRBV19 and TRBJ2-3; 9 nucleotides match TRBD2. The V gene end was trimmed by 2 bases and the J gene end by 3 bases; junction bases not matched to a gene: 6. This CDR3 is built from 16 residues. The V gene's germline CDR1 is LNHDA and CDR2 SQIVND (reference sequence). CDR3 DNA: TGTGCCAGTAGTATAAGGCGGGGGGGCCCTACAGATACGCAGTATTTT. Protein sequence: CASSIRRGGPTDTQYF.

DNA for the CDR3: TGTGCCAGCAGCCCACCGACAGGAAGAATCACTGAAGCTTTCTTT. It yields the protein CASSPPTGRITEAFF. This chain links TRBV5-4 with TRBJ1-1; weak D call: TRBD1 (6 bases). V was cut by 4 bases and J by 4 bases, with 17 bases left in between. CDR1 is SGHNT and CDR2 is YYREEE in the germline V gene (reference sequence). This CDR3 has 15 amino acids.

The chain's CDR3 is CASRREGHISGNTIYF. CDR3 coding DNA: TGTGCCAGTAGAAGAGAAGGACACATCTCTGGAAACACCATATATTTT. The chain uses TRBV19 and TRBJ1-3, with D perhaps TRBD1 (5 bases). Germline V gene data show CDR1 as LNHDA and CDR2 as SQIVND (reference sequence). The CDR3 runs to 16 residues. Trimming removed 6 bases at V and 0 bases at J, with 15 bases between.

Only a few counts were recorded for this clone. The rearrangement joins TRBV7-9 to TRBJ2-1, with 8 bases that match TRBD2. With V trimmed by 3 bases and J by 6 bases, 4 bases remained unmatched. The germline V gene has CDR1 SEHNR and CDR2 FQNEAQ (reference sequence). CDR3 size: 14 residues. The CDR3 DNA sequence: TGTGCCAGCAGCTTTAGCGGGACCCTCAATGAGCAGTTCTTC. Protein sequence: CASSFSGTLNEQFF.

The V and J genes are TRBV7-6 and TRBJ2-1, with 7 bases fitting TRBD2. The ends lost 1 base at V and 2 bases at J; junction bases unmatched: 5. Germline loops: CDR1 SGHVS, CDR2 FNYEAQ. CDR3 length: 16 amino acids. The CDR3 region has the DNA TGTGCCAGCAGCTTAGGCGGGAGCGTCACCTACAATGAGCAGTTCTTC. It yields the protein CASSLGGSVTYNEQFF.

This chain connects TRBV6-1 to TRBJ1-5; tentative D call: TRBD1 (6 bases). V was pared by 3 bases and J by 3 bases, with 9 bases between. Germline CDR1 and CDR2: MNHNS and SASEGT. This CDR3 is 14 amino acids long. The chain's CDR3 is CASSDYRVNQPQHF. Written as DNA, the CDR3 is TGTGCCAGCAGTGATTACAGGGTCAATCAGCCCCAGCATTTT.

The V and J genes are TRBV6-5 and TRBJ1-2; D remains ambiguous. CDR1 MNHEY and CDR2 SVGAGI come from the germline V gene. The length of the CDR3 is 15 residues. V gave up 0 bases and J gave up 4 bases, with 12 bases separating them. The CDR3 spells CASSYSYEEIYGYTF. The CDR3 DNA is TGTGCCAGCAGTTACTCGTACGAGGAGATCTATGGCTACACCTTC.

This clone was seen more than once but under ten times. The rearrangement links TRBV11-2 to TRBJ2-7; 11 nucleotides line up with TRBD2. With V trimmed by 5 bases and J by 2 bases, 8 bases remained unmatched. The CDR3 length is 16 residues. CDR1 and CDR2 from the germline V gene are SGHAT and FQNNGV. CDR3 sequence (DNA): TGTGCCAGCAGCCCGCCCGGGACTAGCGGAACCTACGAGCAGTACTTC. It encodes CASSPPGTSGTYEQYF.

V is TRBV2 and J is TRBJ2-5, with 9 bases fitting TRBD1. In germline, CDR1 is SNHLY, CDR2 FYNNEI. This CDR3 has 15 residues. V gave up 1 base and J gave up 4 bases; unmatched junction bases: 4. In nucleotides, the CDR3 is TGTGCCAGCAGTGAAGGGACAGGGGTTGGAGAGACCCAGTACTTC. It encodes CASSEGTGVGETQYF.

V gene TRBV11-1 combines with J gene TRBJ1-2; 7 bases line up with TRBD1. With 5 bases clipped from V and 3 bases from J, the junction kept 3 bases outside the gene matches. There are 13 residues in the CDR3. In germline, CDR1 is SGHAT, CDR2 FQDESV (reference sequence). The CDR3 DNA is TGTGCCAGCAGCGCTGACAGGGACTATGGCTACACCTTC. Its translation: CASSADRDYGYTF. Drawing the rest from reference TRBV11-1 and TRBJ1-2, the complete variable domain is EAEVAQSPRYKITEKSQAVAFWCDPISGHATLYWYRQILGQGPELLVQFQDESVVDDSQLPKDRFSAERLKGVDSTLKIQPAELGDSAMYLCASSADRDYGYTFGSGTRLTVV.

The J gene is TRBJ1-4, the V gene TRBV28; D is undetermined. Germline V lookup: CDR1 MDHEN, CDR2 SYDVKM. This CDR3 contains 16 residues. V lost 2 bases and J 0 bases, leaving 10 bases between the germline ends. The CDR3 spells CASSLRVSTTNEKLFF. For the CDR3, the DNA is TGTGCCAGCAGTTTAAGAGTCTCGACAACTAATGAAAAACTGTTTTTT.

This clone was counted between two and nine times. The chain combines TRBV11-2 with TRBJ1-1; TRBD1 matches 9 bases. CDR1 is SGHAT and CDR2 is FQNNGV in the germline V gene. Losses at the gene ends were 7 bases for V and 5 bases for J; bases not matched to a gene: 8. The CDR3 covers 14 residues. Here the CDR3 DNA reads TGTGCCAGCACCCTAGGGGACAGGGCGACTGAAGCTTTCTTT. Amino acid sequence: CASTLGDRATEAFF.

The chain recombines TRBV30 with TRBJ1-3, with TRBD1 as a possible D gene (6 bases). Germline-derived CDR1 and CDR2 are GTSNPN and SVGIG (reference sequence). The V and J ends lost 4 bases and 2 bases respectively, with 21 bases between them. The CDR3 spans 17 residues. This CDR3 reads CAWKSLGGRGAGNTIYF. The CDR3 DNA reads as TGTGCCTGGAAGTCCCTGGGGGGGCGCGGGGCTGGAAACACCATATATTTT. The full variable domain, its missing parts supplied by reference TRBV30 and TRBJ1-3, is SQTIHQWPATLVQPVGSPLSLECTVEGTSNPNLYWYRQAAGRGLQLLFYSVGIGQISSEVPQNLSASRPQDRQFILSSKKLLLSDSGFYLCAWKSLGGRGAGNTIYFGEGSWLTVV.

This clone was picked up many times. The rearrangement links TRBV4-1 to TRBJ2-2; 7 bases match TRBD1. The length of the CDR3 is 14 residues. The V segment lost 5 bases and the J segment 6 bases; nucleotides outside the gene matches: 6. Germline V gives CDR1 MGHRA, CDR2 YSYEKL. The DNA of the CDR3 is TGCGCCAGCAGCATAAGACAGGGACCCGGGGAGCTGTTTTTT. This codes for CASSIRQGPGELFF.

The genes are TRBV6-4 and TRBJ1-1, with a weak D call TRBD1 (5 bases). The length of the CDR3 is 17 residues. Germline V lookup: CDR1 MRHNA, CDR2 SNTAGT. The V and J ends lost 3 bases and 0 bases respectively, with 17 bases between them. As DNA, the CDR3 is TGTGCCAGCAGTGAGATTGGGGCAGGGCCCATGAACACTGAAGCTTTCTTT. As protein: CASSEIGAGPMNTEAFF.

This chain uses TRBV5-8 with TRBJ1-1; a possible D gene is TRBD1 (6 bases). V dropped 2 bases and J dropped 3 bases, with 17 bases sitting between them. CDR1 is SGHTS and CDR2 is YDEGEE in the germline V gene. The CDR3 has 16 residues. The CDR3 reads CASSFRIIQGYTEAFF. The CDR3 DNA reads as TGTGCCAGCAGCTTCAGAATAATACAGGGTTACACTGAAGCTTTCTTT.

The rearrangement links TRBV5-5 to TRBJ1-4; no reliable D call. The CDR3 totals 14 residues. V was clipped by 4 bases and J by 8 bases, with 15 bases between them. Germline CDR1 is SGHKS and CDR2 is YYEKEE (reference sequence). CDR3 nucleotides: TGTGCCAGCAGCCGGGGTGGGGAGGAAGAAAAACTGTTTTTT. It specifies CASSRGGEEEKLFF. The full variable domain, its missing parts supplied by reference TRBV5-5 and TRBJ1-4, is DAGVTQSPTHLIKTRGQQVTLRCSPISGHKSVSWYQQVLGQGPQFIFQYYEKEERGRGNFPDRFSARQFPNYSSELNVNALLLGDSALYLCASSRGGEEEKLFFGSGTQLSVL.

There are a few counts of this clone. V and J are TRBV28 and TRBJ1-1; TRBD1 aligns across 8 bases. Germline V gene sequence: CDR1 MDHEN, CDR2 SYDVKM. There are 14 residues in the CDR3. Unmatched junction bases numbered 6, after V lost 5 bases and J lost 4 bases. CDR3 region: CASSQQGDGTEAFF. The DNA for the CDR3 is TGTGCCAGCAGTCAACAGGGGGATGGCACTGAAGCTTTCTTT.

The chain has TRBV9 and TRBJ1-2; D is unclear. The CDR3 runs 15 residues. Germline assignment: CDR1 SGDLS and CDR2 YYNGEE. With 0 bases removed from V and 0 bases from J, the gap between germline ends came to 9 bases. The CDR3 here is CASSVGGLTNYGYTF. The CDR3 nucleotides are TGTGCCAGCAGCGTAGGTGGACTGACTAACTATGGCTACACCTTC.

The V gene is TRBV30, the J gene TRBJ2-1; D unresolved. Trimming pared 0 bases from V and 8 bases from J, leaving 11 bases between. The germline V gene has CDR1 GTSNPN and CDR2 SVGIG (reference sequence). There are 13 residues in the CDR3. For the CDR3, the DNA is TGTGCCTGGAGTGTACACCGAGGCGATGAGCAGTTCTTC. Its translation is CAWSVHRGDEQFF.

V gene TRBV4-1 combines with J gene TRBJ2-7, with D possibly TRBD2 on 6 matching bases. The CDR3 has 15 residues. Deletions cut 4 bases from V and 4 bases from J, with 17 bases between. The V gene's germline CDR1 is MGHRA and CDR2 YSYEKL. The CDR3 loop reads CASSPPQGGLYEQYF. CDR3 bases: TGCGCCAGCAGCCCCCCGCAGGGAGGTTTATACGAGCAGTACTTC.

The CDR3 protein is CASSSEGDRVWEKLFF. The CDR3 nucleotides read TGTGCCAGCAGTTCCGAGGGGGACAGGGTTTGGGAAAAACTGTTTTTT. The V and J genes are TRBV27 and TRBJ1-4; 9 bases fit TRBD1. Germline lookup yields CDR1 MNHEY and CDR2 SMNVEV (reference sequence). There are 16 residues in the CDR3. The J segment lost 8 bases and the V segment lost 4 bases, leaving 11 bases of the junction unmatched.

This clone has just a few counts. The chain has TRBV12-3 or TRBV12-4 and TRBJ1-5; D gene unclear. With 5 bases removed from V and 9 bases from J, the gap between germline ends came to 11 bases. There are 12 residues in the CDR3. CDR3 DNA: TGTGCCAGCAGTCCTGACACCCGGCCCCAGCATTTT. It codes for CASSPDTRPQHF.